This T cell receptor beta chain was recorded in a study of shared clonotypes between healthy human individuals (TCRdb year 2020). Concerning the study at large: The cohort included a few men and a couple of women between 18 and 49 years of age. Per donor, three plates each were used for CD4 naive and CD4 memory, two for CD8 naive, and one for CD8 memory. To estimate repertoire size and how much clonotype sharing occurs between individuals, the study deeply sequenced the blood TCR repertoires of about five healthy adults. To increase sequencing depth and limit assay-specific biases, different laboratories used diverse techniques to prepare libraries and sequence TCR repertoires. Each donor's leukapheresis produced roughly between roughly 0.9 and 8.9 billion PBMCs.

About this clone itself: Which antigen it targets is not known. No much larger clone is present one base from it, and per-base qualities are unavailable.

The CDR3 sequence holds 16 residues, the cysteine and phenylalanine included. The DNA shown is the 48-base CDR3, in frame from base 1. Study-level results and caveats: Estimated clonotype richness was generally larger for naive than for memory subsets. The small number of donors limited the genetic and exposure-history diversity represented. Clonotypes shared by all four sorted-subset donors showed higher generation probabilities than non-shared clonotypes. Pairwise subsampling led to the expectation that sequencing depth would affect the degree of clonotype sharing among donors. Across a handful of donors, about 5% of naive CD4, roughly 3.8% of naive CD8, 2% to 2.5% of memory CD4, and 0.4% of memory CD8 clonotypes were shared. Incomplete sequencing was indicated by rarefaction of sorted-subset datasets, despite the large sequencing depth. Sampling was restricted to blood, and TCR repertoires in tissue are likely to differ from TCR repertoires in blood.

The donors were healthy, HIV-negative adults who had no recently reported acute infections or vaccinations. Every donor was a Caucasian adult residing in Nashville, Tennessee, USA. CD4+ T cells were enriched by magnetic negative selection; naive cells were then positively selected on CD45RA, and the negative fraction formed the memory subset. Blood was obtained by leukapheresis, after which PBMCs were separated by Ficoll-Histopaque density gradient centrifugation and cryopreserved in liquid nitrogen vapor phase. Purity and quantity of every magnetically sorted T cell population were checked by analytical flow cytometry. From each sorted fraction, genomic DNA was isolated and quantified by UV absorbance on a Nanodrop 2000c. Using the deep immunoSEQ assay, multiplex PCR amplified TCR CDR3 regions from genomic DNA. Extracted genomic DNA from each cell subset was spread evenly across all wells of several immunoSEQ 96-well plates, with each plate serving as a replicate. Each replicate PCR for sorted subsets received roughly 0.2 ug genomic DNA, equal to roughly 30,000 T cell genomes. The purified libraries were quantified using a Qubit 3.0 fluorometer, sized with a Bioanalyzer 2100, and then quantified again using the KAPA Library Quantification kit. Each immunoSEQ 96-well plate was sequenced on its own single-read 150-cycle Illumina NextSeq 550 flow cell. The source study handled its data this way. Because the immunoSEQ output held only junctional sequences and lacked quality scores, the filtering could not match the filtering applied to full-length reads. Sequences were annotated with PyIR, a Python wrapper for IgBLAST v1.9, using IMGT germline references to assign V/J genes and CDR3. Reads were removed for weak V/J assignments (E-value above 1e-6), missing CDR3, stop codons, out-of-frame junctions, or ambiguous translated residues. V3J clonotypes were defined by identical inferred V gene, J gene, and CDR3 amino acid sequence. The percentage overlap between two repertoires was calculated by dividing the number of shared unique clonotypes by the size of the smaller repertoire. Repertoire richness was assessed with RTK rarefaction, the Chao1 estimator, and Recon v2.1 estimates of unobserved clonotypes. For all TCRbeta clonotypes obtained by the gDNA method from a few donors, generation probabilities were computed with OLGA. TCRdb obtained this table from immuneACCESS and retained in-frame rearrangements with V and J assigned. These tables miss some clones; where compared with another copy, unresolved V genes account for less than half of the shortfall, and the remainder is unexplained. V, J and clone size derive from that table, while D and trimming were established from the DNA sequence. In all, the sample holds some 2,100,000 clones, and almost 96% of those were seen once. Clones ranked in the top ten supply roughly 0.13% of the sample.

The chain joins TRBV12-1 to TRBJ2-1; the table's D gene call, TRBD2, was not cross checked with the DNA. TRBV12-1 is a pseudogene segment. This TCR derives from a man aged 18 to 30 in good health. The sequencing input was naive CD4+ T cells sorted from blood. This specimen's cell subset or site label, per the study, means: CD45RA+ positively selected. The sequenced DNA: TGTGCCAGCAGCGGCCCGGGATTATGCCCCTACAATGAGCAGTTCTTC. This is translated as CASSGPGLCPYNEQFF.